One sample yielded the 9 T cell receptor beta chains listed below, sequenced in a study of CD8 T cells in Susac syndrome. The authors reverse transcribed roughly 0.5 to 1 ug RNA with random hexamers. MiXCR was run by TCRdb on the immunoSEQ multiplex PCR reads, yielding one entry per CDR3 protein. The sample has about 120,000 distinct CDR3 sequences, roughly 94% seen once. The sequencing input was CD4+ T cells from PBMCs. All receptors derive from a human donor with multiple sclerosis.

The CDR3 coding sequence is TGCGCCAGCAGCTTGGGCGGGTCCCAGGGAAGCTACACCTTC. It yields the protein CASSLGGSQGSYTF. The chain uses TRBV5-1 and TRBJ1-2; tentative D call: TRBD1 (5 bases). CDR1 and CDR2 (germline): SGHRS, YFSETQ. This CDR3 is 14 amino acids long. Trimming left V 0 bases short and J 9 bases short, with 15 bases between.

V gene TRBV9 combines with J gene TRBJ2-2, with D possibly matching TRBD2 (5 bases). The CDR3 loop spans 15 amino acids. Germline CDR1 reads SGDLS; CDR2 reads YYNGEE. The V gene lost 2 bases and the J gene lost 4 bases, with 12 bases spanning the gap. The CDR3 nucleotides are TGTGCCAGCAGCGTTGCGAGGGTGGGCACCGGGGAGCTGTTTTTT. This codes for CASSVARVGTGELFF.

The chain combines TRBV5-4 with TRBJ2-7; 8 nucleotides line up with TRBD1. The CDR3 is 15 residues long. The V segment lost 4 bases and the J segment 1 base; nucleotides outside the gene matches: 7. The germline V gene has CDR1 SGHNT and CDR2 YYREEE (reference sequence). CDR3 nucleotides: TGTGCCAGCAGCCCGACAGGGGCTAAATCCTACGAGCAGTACTTC. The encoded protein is CASSPTGAKSYEQYF.

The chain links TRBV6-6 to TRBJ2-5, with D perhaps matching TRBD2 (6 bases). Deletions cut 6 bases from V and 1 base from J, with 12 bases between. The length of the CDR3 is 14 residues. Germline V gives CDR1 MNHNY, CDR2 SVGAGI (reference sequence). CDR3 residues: CASSSVTSQETQYF. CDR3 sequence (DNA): TGTGCCAGCAGCTCCGTGACTAGCCAAGAGACCCAGTACTTC.

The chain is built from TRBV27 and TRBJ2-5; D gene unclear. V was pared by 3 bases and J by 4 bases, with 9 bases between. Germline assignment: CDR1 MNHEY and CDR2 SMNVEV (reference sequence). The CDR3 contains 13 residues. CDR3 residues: CASSFKVGETQYF. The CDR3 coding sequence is TGTGCCAGCAGTTTTAAAGTAGGAGAGACCCAGTACTTC.

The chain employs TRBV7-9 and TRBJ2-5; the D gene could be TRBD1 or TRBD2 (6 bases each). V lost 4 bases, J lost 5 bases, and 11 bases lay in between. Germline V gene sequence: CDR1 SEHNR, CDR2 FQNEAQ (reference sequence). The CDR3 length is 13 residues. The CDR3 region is CASSSRGGETQYF. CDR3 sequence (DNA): TGTGCCAGCAGCTCACGAGGGGGGGAGACCCAGTACTTC.

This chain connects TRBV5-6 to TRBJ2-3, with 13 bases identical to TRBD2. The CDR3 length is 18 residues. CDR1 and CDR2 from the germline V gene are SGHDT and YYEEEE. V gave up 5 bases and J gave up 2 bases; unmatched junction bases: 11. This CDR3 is CASRPTSGGAGFTDTQYF. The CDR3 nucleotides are TGTGCCAGCAGGCCTACTAGCGGGGGGGCAGGGTTCACAGATACGCAGTATTTT.

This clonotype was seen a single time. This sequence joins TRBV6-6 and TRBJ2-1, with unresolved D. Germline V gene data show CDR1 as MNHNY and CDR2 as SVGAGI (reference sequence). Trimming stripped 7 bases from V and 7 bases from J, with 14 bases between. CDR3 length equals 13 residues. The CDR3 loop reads CASNSRAPNEQFF. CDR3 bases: TGTGCCAGCAACTCCCGGGCCCCGAATGAGCAGTTCTTC.

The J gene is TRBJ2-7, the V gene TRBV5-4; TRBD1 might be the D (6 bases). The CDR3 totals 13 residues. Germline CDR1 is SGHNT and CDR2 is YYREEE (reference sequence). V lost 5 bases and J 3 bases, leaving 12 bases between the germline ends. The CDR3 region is CASRTQDSYEQYF. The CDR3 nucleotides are TGTGCCAGCAGGACCCAGGACAGCTACGAGCAGTACTTC.